The 3 T cell receptor beta chains below come from one sample, sequenced in a study of human T cells and chemical hapten exposure (dated by TCRdb to the early 2020s). The label giving this sample's time point can be read as: patch test 2, 6 weeks after DPC sensitization. Reading the label with the study, this specimen's treatment or condition is: therapeutic diphenylcyclopropenone sensitization with weekly scalp DPC. Libraries came from RACE. Data came from a NextSeq 500. The public sequencing data were trimmed at Q25 with fastp and processed into clonotypes with MiXCR by TCRdb, which kept only in-frame beta chains. Identical CDR3 proteins give one entry, which carries the most common genes and DNA. This sample holds about 40,000 distinct CDR3 sequences; approximately 3.3% were observed only once. Of the sample, about 7.4% falls within the top ten clones. This specimen consisted of whole blood, obtained in connection with sensitization to the hapten diphenylcyclopropenone (DPC). The receptors originated from a man between 40 and 49 years old with alopecia areata. Some clones in this sample may be carry-over from other donors' samples.

This clonotype was seen many times. This chain uses TRBV6-1 with TRBJ1-3, with D possibly being TRBD1 (5 bases). V dropped 5 bases and J dropped 1 base, with 18 bases sitting between them. Germline loops: CDR1 MNHNS, CDR2 SASEGT. The CDR3 consists of 17 residues. The CDR3 sequence is CASSQSTDRSSGNTIYF. The DNA for the CDR3 is TGTGCCAGCAGTCAGTCGACAGACCGATCGTCTGGAAACACCATATATTTT.

This clonotype appeared many times. The chain couples TRBV7-9 to TRBJ2-3; a possible D gene is TRBD2 (5 bases). The CDR3 has 13 residues. Germline loops: CDR1 SEHNR, CDR2 FQNEAQ (reference sequence). Trimming took 10 bases from V and 1 from J, leaving 12 bases between them. CDR3 DNA: TGTGCCATGTCAGAGAGGGGCACAGATACGCAGTATTTT. This codes for CAMSERGTDTQYF.

J is TRBJ2-7 and V is TRBV7-8; 10 positions match TRBD1. Trimming cost V 5 bases and J 0 bases; bases outside gene matches: 4. Looked up from germline, CDR1 is SGHVS and CDR2 is FQNEAQ. The length of the CDR3 is 15 residues. CDR3 in DNA: TGTGCCAGCAGCAACCGGGACAGGGGCTCCTACGAGCAGTACTTC. Translation: CASSNRDRGSYEQYF.